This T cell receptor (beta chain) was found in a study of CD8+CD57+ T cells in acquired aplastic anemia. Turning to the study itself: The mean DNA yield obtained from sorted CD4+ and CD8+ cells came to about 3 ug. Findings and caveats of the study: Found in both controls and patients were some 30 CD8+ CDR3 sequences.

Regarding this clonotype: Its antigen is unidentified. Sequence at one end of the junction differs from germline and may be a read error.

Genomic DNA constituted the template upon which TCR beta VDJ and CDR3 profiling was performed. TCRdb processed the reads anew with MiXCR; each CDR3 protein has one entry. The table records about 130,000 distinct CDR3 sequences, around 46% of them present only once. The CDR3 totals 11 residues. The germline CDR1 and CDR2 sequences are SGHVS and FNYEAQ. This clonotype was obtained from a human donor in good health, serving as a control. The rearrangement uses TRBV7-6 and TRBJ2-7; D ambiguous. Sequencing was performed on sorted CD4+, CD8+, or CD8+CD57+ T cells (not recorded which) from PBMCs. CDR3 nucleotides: TGTGCCAGCAGCTCATACTACGAGCAGTCCTTC. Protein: CASSSYYEQSF.